Sequencing of this T cell receptor beta chain was carried out in a study of human T cells and chemical hapten exposure. Notes on the study in general: Following DPC sensitization, TCRs present above 1 in 1000 frequency showed no change.

Unique molecular identifiers were attached to individual cDNA molecules within the library. Methods used by the authors: Counts of TCRs in each sample centred on a median of roughly 89,000 and extended from approximately 20,000 to 700,000. TCRdb recomputed calls from the 5' RACE reads with MiXCR, one row per CDR3 protein. None of the V and J calls come from the authors' own analysis; TCRdb made them. The sample consists of tens of thousands of distinct CDR3 sequences, approximately 15% of them appearing once. CDR1 and CDR2 from the germline V gene are SGDLS and YYNGEE. This CDR3 comprises 14 residues. The ends lost 5 bases at V and 2 bases at J; junction bases unmatched: 2. This clonotype came up once. Its matching antigen is unknown. The authors' total RNA extraction used unfractionated whole blood.

The genes are TRBV9 and TRBJ1-3; TRBD1 agrees at 9 bases. The sequence was collected from a female donor in good health. CDR3 coding DNA: TGTGCCAGCAGTGGACAGGGGACTGGAAACACCATATATTTT. The encoded protein is CASSGQGTGNTIYF.